This entry lists 12 T cell receptor beta chains sequenced from one sample in a study of post-analysis software for immune sequencing data. Study results and caveats: About 5 TRBV segments occurring more often in patients than controls included TRBV5-6, TRBV5-1 and TRBV20-1.

For these TCRs, the target antigens are not known. The TCR beta cDNA libraries contained unique molecular identifiers. TCRdb ran MiXCR on the PCR reads and lists one entry per CDR3 protein. The repertoire holds about 430,000 distinct CDR3 sequences, approximately 38% seen once, with under 9% in the top ten. The sample taken for sequencing was blood. The receptors here all came from a girl aged 2 to 10 with multiple sclerosis.

V and J are TRBV6-1 and TRBJ1-2; D is possibly TRBD1 (6 bases). The V gene's germline CDR1 is MNHNS and CDR2 SASEGT. The V gene lost 5 bases and the J gene lost 4 bases, with 17 bases spanning the gap. This CDR3 has 15 residues. As DNA, the CDR3 is TGTGCCAGCAGTCCTCGGACAGATTTCTCCTATGGCTACACCTTC. It translates to CASSPRTDFSYGYTF.

This clonotype was found a few times. The chain employs TRBV6-2 or TRBV6-3 and TRBJ1-5; D unclear. V was trimmed by 2 bases and J by 4 bases, leaving 9 bases between them. The length of the CDR3 is 14 residues. Germline V lookup: CDR1 MNHEY, CDR2 SVGEGT. The CDR3 loop reads CASSYVHRNQPQHF. Here the CDR3 DNA reads TGTGCCAGCAGTTACGTGCACCGGAATCAGCCCCAGCATTTT.

The rearrangement uses TRBV6-2 or TRBV6-3 and TRBJ2-1; 8 nucleotides match TRBD2. The CDR3 consists of 17 residues. The trim removed 5 bases at V and 4 bases at J, leaving 13 bases unmatched. CDR1 and CDR2 from the germline V gene are MNHEY and SVGEGT. The DNA for the CDR3 is TGTGCCAGCAGTGCCTCAATACTAGCGGCTCATTACAATGAGCAGTTCTTC. Amino acid sequence: CASSASILAAHYNEQFF.

This clonotype was observed a handful of times. The rearrangement links TRBV6-6 to TRBJ2-5, with 8 positions matching TRBD1. The J call could be wrong; TRBJ2-7 is a better fit for the DNA end. CDR1 is MNHNY and CDR2 is SVGAGI in the germline V gene (reference sequence). The CDR3 is made up of 13 amino acids. The CDR3, as DNA: TGTGCCAGCAGTTACCCCGACAGGGGCGAGCAGTACTTC. Translation gives CASSYPDRGEQYF.

This clonotype was counted ten times or more. This chain uses TRBV7-8 with TRBJ2-7; 11 bases agree with TRBD2. With V trimmed by 6 bases and J by 6 bases, 10 bases remained unmatched. The CDR3 is 15 amino acids. Germline-derived CDR1 and CDR2 are SGHVS and FQNEAQ. As DNA, the CDR3 is TGTGCCAGCAGTCCAACTAGCGGGAGTGTAGGCGAGCAGTACTTC. Residues: CASSPTSGSVGEQYF.

The gene calls are TRBV29-1 and TRBJ2-5, with a weak D call TRBD2 (6 bases). The CDR3 is 15 residues long. The germline CDR1 and CDR2 sequences are SQVTM and ANQGSEA. Deletions cut 4 bases from V and 5 bases from J, with 20 bases between. CDR3 loop: CSVGGGEGGFETQYF. CDR3 nucleotide sequence: TGCAGCGTTGGAGGCGGGGAAGGAGGGTTTGAGACCCAGTACTTC.

The CDR3 protein is CASSLARGPDNQPQHF. DNA for the CDR3: TGTGCCAGCAGTTTAGCGCGAGGGCCCGACAATCAGCCCCAGCATTTT. The genes are TRBV12-3 or TRBV12-4 and TRBJ1-5; no definite D call. This CDR3 region has 16 residues. V was shortened by 0 bases and J by 3 bases, with 12 bases between the two germline ends.

The table lists this clonotype with a few counts. The chain carries TRBV12-3 or TRBV12-4 and TRBJ2-1, with 7 bases identical to TRBD2. V shed 5 bases and J 5 bases; nucleotides not matched to a gene: 15. CDR3 size: 17 residues. The CDR3 sequence is CASSPPLGGIGDNEQFF. CDR3 in DNA: TGTGCCAGCAGTCCGCCCCTCGGGGGGATTGGGGACAATGAGCAGTTCTTC.

The chain links TRBV5-1 to TRBJ1-2; TRBD1 matches at 9 bases. Germline CDR1 reads SGHRS; CDR2 reads YFSETQ. The CDR3 extends over 13 amino acids. Losses at the gene ends were 4 bases for V and 8 bases for J; bases not matched to a gene: 6. The CDR3 nucleotides read TGCGCCAGCAGCCCTGCCGGGACAGGGGGCTACACCTTC. This sequence encodes CASSPAGTGGYTF.

Points on this clonotype: The junction does not match germline at one end; this may be a read error. The chain couples TRBV7-6 to TRBJ2-5, with D perhaps matching TRBD1 or TRBD2 (5 bases each). CDR1 and CDR2 (germline): SGHVS, FNYEAQ. This CDR3 is built from 12 residues. The DNA for the CDR3 is TGTGCCGGCAGCCCGAGAGGGGTGGAGCAGTACTTC. It encodes CAGSPRGVEQYF.

The chain combines TRBV9 with TRBJ1-1; a possible D gene is TRBD1 (5 bases). The CDR3 contains 17 residues. Germline-derived CDR1 and CDR2 are SGDLS and YYNGEE. V gave up 4 bases and J gave up 5 bases, with 24 bases separating them. This CDR3 reads CASSLGGGRVGETEAFF. CDR3 bases: TGTGCCAGCAGCCTTGGGGGGGGACGGGTAGGGGAGACTGAAGCTTTCTTT.

The chain links TRBV6-5 to TRBJ1-5; no reliable D call. The V end was cut by 5 bases, the J end by 3 bases, with 11 bases between. The CDR3 contains 14 residues. Germline CDR1 reads MNHEY; CDR2 reads SVGAGI. The DNA for the CDR3 is TGTGCCAGCAGTAGTACTGATCTCAATCAGCCCCAGCATTTT. Translating gives CASSSTDLNQPQHF.